The clone carrying this TCR beta chain was detected once. The data belong to a study of shared clonotypes between healthy human individuals. Over several immunoSEQ plates, each subset's genomic DNA was distributed in even portions. The method was immunoSEQ multiplex PCR; TCRdb's version includes in-frame clones alone and lacks a portion of them. Of approximately 840,000 clones listed, 90% to 98% are singletons. Losses at the gene ends were 7 bases for V and 1 base for J; bases not matched to a gene: 7. The CDR3 runs 14 residues. Germline values: CDR1 MNHNY, CDR2 SVGAGI (reference sequence). Naive CD8 cells comprised CD45RO-negative, CCR7-positively selected cells, excluding terminally differentiated effector memory CD45RA+ cells.

The sequenced material came from naive CD8+ T cells sorted from blood. This chain links TRBV6-6 with TRBJ2-7; 7 bases agree with TRBD2. The receptor's source is a man aged 30 to 39 in good health. Here the CDR3 reads CASTAGAGSYEQYF. The CDR3 DNA reads as TGTGCCAGCACCGCGGGAGCGGGATCCTACGAGCAGTACTTC.